Reported below is one T cell receptor (beta chain). Trimming left V 3 bases short and J 10 bases short, with 19 bases between. This CDR3 is 14 amino acids long. Germline CDR1 and CDR2: SGHNT and YYREEE (reference sequence). Enrolment of Seattle patients took place during active infection, and they were followed longitudinally. In the source study's methods: Estimation of nucleated cell counts was performed using reference gene primer amplification. Method: immunoSEQ multiplex PCR; TCRdb's copy keeps in-frame clones and lacks some. Clonal size and the V and J genes are those of that table, whereas D and trimming came from the DNA. The table shows some 220,000 clones, with over 75% occurring only once. The data were taken from a study of blood T cell repertoires in COVID-19. About the study: The United States, Italy and Spain were the sources of the acute and convalescent COVID-19 samples. From T cells, B-cell-depleted T cells, or PBMCs came the material, which was cDNA or gDNA.

Source material: peripheral blood. The TCR was taken from a man aged 45-65 years with COVID-19, enrolled during active disease. This chain links TRBV5-4 with TRBJ1-1, with D possibly being TRBD1 (6 bases). CDR3 region: CASSSDLPGQRAFF. The CDR3, as DNA: TGTGCCAGCAGCTCGGACCTACCGGGACAAAGAGCTTTCTTT.